Following are 10 T cell receptor beta chains from one sample sequenced in a study of blood T cell repertoires in COVID-19. Method: immunoSEQ multiplex PCR; TCRdb's copy keeps in-frame clones and lacks some. The data show 100,000 to 150,000 clones, about 80% seen once. Sequenced sample: peripheral blood. All receptors derive from a man between 65 and 85 years old with acute or convalescent COVID-19.

This chain links TRBV7-6 with TRBJ2-7; 10 bases line up with TRBD2. CDR1 and CDR2 from the germline V gene are SGHVS and FNYEAQ. The CDR3 sequence is 18 residues long. J was trimmed by 4 bases and V by 0 bases; bases with no gene match: 12. The CDR3 loop is CASSLAGQWLAGDYEQYF. CDR3 in DNA: TGTGCCAGCAGCTTAGCGGGGCAGTGGCTAGCGGGGGATTACGAGCAGTACTTC.

The rearrangement links TRBV25-1 to TRBJ1-2; a weak D match, TRBD1 (6 bases). Germline V gene lookup returns CDR1 MGHDK and CDR2 SYGVNS. The CDR3 spans 13 residues. V lost 4 bases to trimming and J lost 8 bases, with 14 bases between them. The CDR3: CASSGRGSLGYTF. DNA of the CDR3: TGTGCCAGCAGTGGCAGGGGTTCCTTGGGCTACACCTTC.

The chain employs TRBV15 and TRBJ2-7; 7 bases line up with TRBD1. Germline V gene sequence: CDR1 LNHNV, CDR2 YYDKDF (reference sequence). The CDR3 sequence is 14 residues long. Losses at the gene ends were 4 bases for V and 2 bases for J; bases not matched to a gene: 5. CDR3: CATSNRDSAYEQYF. Here the CDR3 DNA reads TGTGCCACCAGCAACCGGGACAGTGCCTACGAGCAGTACTTC. Based on the CDR3 plus reference TRBV15 and TRBJ2-7, the full variable domain is DAMVIQNPRYQVTQFGKPVTLSCSQTLNHNVMYWYQQKSSQAPKLLFHYYDKDFNNEADTPDNFQSRRPNTSFCFLDIRSPGLGDTAMYLCATSNRDSAYEQYFGPGTRLTVT.

The rearrangement uses TRBV29-1 and TRBJ1-1, with a weak D call TRBD1 (6 bases). V was trimmed by 4 bases and J by 4 bases, leaving 16 bases between them. The CDR3 spans 14 residues. Germline assignment: CDR1 SQVTM and CDR2 ANQGSEA. The CDR3 loop is CSVARGGVATEAFF. The CDR3 DNA is TGCAGCGTTGCCAGGGGAGGGGTGGCCACTGAAGCTTTCTTT.

The chain combines TRBV28 with TRBJ2-1; 10 nucleotides line up with TRBD2. Germline V gene data show CDR1 as MDHEN and CDR2 as SYDVKM. Unmatched junction bases numbered 13, after V lost 7 bases and J lost 10 bases. This CDR3 spans 15 amino acids. CDR3 region: CASTVWASGSYEQFF. In DNA, the CDR3 is TGTGCCAGCACCGTTTGGGCTAGCGGGAGTTACGAGCAGTTCTTC. The full variable domain, with the rest looked up from reference TRBV28 and TRBJ2-1, is DVKVTQSSRYLVKRTGEKVFLECVQDMDHENMFWYRQDPGLGLRLIYFSYDVKMKEKGDIPEGYSVSREKKERFSLILESASTNQTSMYLCASTVWASGSYEQFFGPGTRLTVL.

The V gene is TRBV18, the J gene TRBJ2-3; possible D gene TRBD2, 5 bases. This CDR3 region has 13 residues. V was cut by 2 bases and J by 6 bases, with 9 bases left in between. Germline CDR1 is KGHSH and CDR2 is LQKENI. DNA for the CDR3: TGTGCCAGCTCACCAGAGGGTGGGGATACGCAGTATTTT. Residues: CASSPEGGDTQYF. Full variable domain (missing parts from reference TRBV18 and TRBJ2-3): NAGVMQNPRHLVRRRGQEARLRCSPMKGHSHVYWYRQLPEEGLKFMVYLQKENIIDESGMPKERFSAEFPKEGPSILRIQQVVRGDSAAYFCASSPEGGDTQYFGPGTRLTVL.

The V and J genes are TRBV12-3 or TRBV12-4 and TRBJ2-7, with no clear D. V was trimmed by 0 bases and J by 4 bases, leaving 7 bases between them. There are 13 residues in the CDR3. The CDR3 loop is CASSLAAPYEQYF. The CDR3 DNA sequence: TGTGCCAGCAGTTTAGCCGCGCCGTACGAGCAGTACTTC.

The V and J genes are TRBV7-3 and TRBJ2-5, with D tentatively TRBD2 (6 bases). Deletions cut 5 bases from V and 5 bases from J, with 21 bases between. The CDR3 length is 16 residues. Germline CDR1 SGHTA, CDR2 FQGTGA. The CDR3 DNA reads TGTGCCAGCAGCCAGGTAGACGGGAGCGGTAAGGAGACCCAGTACTTC. This sequence encodes CASSQVDGSGKETQYF.

The J gene is TRBJ1-4, the V gene TRBV5-1, with 11 positions matching TRBD1. Germline loops: CDR1 SGHRS, CDR2 YFSETQ. V lost 4 bases to trimming and J lost 4 bases; unmatched junction nucleotides: 6. This CDR3 has 16 residues. The CDR3 DNA reads TGCGCCAGCAGCCCCGGGACAGGGGGGATTAATGAAAAACTGTTTTTT. This sequence encodes CASSPGTGGINEKLFF. Looking up the rest from reference TRBV5-1 and TRBJ1-4 gives the full variable domain: KAGVTQTPRYLIKTRGQQVTLSCSPISGHRSVSWYQQTPGQGLQFLFEYFSETQRNKGNFPGRFSGRQFSNSRSEMNVSTLELGDSALYLCASSPGTGGINEKLFFGSGTQLSVL.

This rearrangement joins TRBV5-4 to TRBJ2-3; TRBD1 might be the D (5 bases). CDR1 and CDR2 from the germline V gene are SGHNT and YYREEE (reference sequence). V lost 0 bases, J lost 0 bases, and 11 bases lay in between. This CDR3 spans 16 amino acids. The CDR3 loop reads CASSLEGLPSTDTQYF. CDR3 DNA sequence: TGTGCCAGCAGCTTGGAGGGGTTACCTAGCACAGATACGCAGTATTTT.